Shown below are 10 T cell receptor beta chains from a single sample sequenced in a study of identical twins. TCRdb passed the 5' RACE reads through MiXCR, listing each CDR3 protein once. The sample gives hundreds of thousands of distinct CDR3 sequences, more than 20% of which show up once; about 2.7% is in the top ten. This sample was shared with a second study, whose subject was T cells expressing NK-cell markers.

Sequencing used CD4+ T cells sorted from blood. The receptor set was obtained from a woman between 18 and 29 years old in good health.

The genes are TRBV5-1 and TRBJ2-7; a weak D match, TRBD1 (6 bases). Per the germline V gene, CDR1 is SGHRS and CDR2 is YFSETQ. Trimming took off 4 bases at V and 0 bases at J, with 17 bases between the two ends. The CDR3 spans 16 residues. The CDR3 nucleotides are TGCGCCAGCAGCCTTATTACAGGGCGAAGCTCCTACGAGCAGTACTTC. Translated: CASSLITGRSSYEQYF.

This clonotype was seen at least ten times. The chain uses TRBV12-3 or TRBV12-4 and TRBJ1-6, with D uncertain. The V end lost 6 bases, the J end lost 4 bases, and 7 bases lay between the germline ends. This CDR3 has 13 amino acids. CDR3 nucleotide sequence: TGTGCCAGCAGAGACAATTATAATTCACCCCTCCACTTT. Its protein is CASRDNYNSPLHF.

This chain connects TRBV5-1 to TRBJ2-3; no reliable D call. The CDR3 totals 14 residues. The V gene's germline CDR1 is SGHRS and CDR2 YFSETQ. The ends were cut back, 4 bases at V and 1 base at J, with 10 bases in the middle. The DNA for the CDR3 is TGCGCCAGCAGCATCGGACCAGGCACAGATACGCAGTATTTT. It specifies CASSIGPGTDTQYF.

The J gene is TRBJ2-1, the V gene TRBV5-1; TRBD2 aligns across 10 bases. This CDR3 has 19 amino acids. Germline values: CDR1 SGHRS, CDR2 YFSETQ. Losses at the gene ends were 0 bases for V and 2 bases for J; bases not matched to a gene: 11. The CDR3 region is CASSLVLLVAGGTYNEQFF. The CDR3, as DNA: TGCGCCAGCAGCTTGGTCCTACTGGTAGCGGGGGGTACCTACAATGAGCAGTTCTTC. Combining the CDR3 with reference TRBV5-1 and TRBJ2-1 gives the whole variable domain KAGVTQTPRYLIKTRGQQVTLSCSPISGHRSVSWYQQTPGQGLQFLFEYFSETQRNKGNFPGRFSGRQFSNSRSEMNVSTLELGDSALYLCASSLVLLVAGGTYNEQFFGPGTRLTVL.

CDR3 bases: TGTGCCAGCAGTTCCGTCAGCTCCTACAATGAGCAGTTCTTC. This translates into CASSSVSSYNEQFF. This rearrangement joins TRBV25-1 to TRBJ2-1; no definite D call. The V and J ends lost 5 bases and 0 bases respectively, with 8 bases between them. The V gene's germline CDR1 is MGHDK and CDR2 SYGVNS. The CDR3 spans 14 residues.

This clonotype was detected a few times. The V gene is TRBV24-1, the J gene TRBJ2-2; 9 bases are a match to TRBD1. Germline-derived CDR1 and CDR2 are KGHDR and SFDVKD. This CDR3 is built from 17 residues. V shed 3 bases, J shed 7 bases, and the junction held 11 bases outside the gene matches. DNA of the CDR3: TGTGCCACCAGTGATAACAGGGGGCGCGACCCAATCGGGGAGCTGTTTTTT. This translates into CATSDNRGRDPIGELFF.

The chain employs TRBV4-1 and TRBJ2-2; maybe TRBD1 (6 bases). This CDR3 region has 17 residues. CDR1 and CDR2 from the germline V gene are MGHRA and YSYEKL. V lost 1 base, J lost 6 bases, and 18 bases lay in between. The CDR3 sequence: CASSQGGLAGVAGELFF. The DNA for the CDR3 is TGCGCCAGCAGCCAAGGAGGTCTAGCAGGGGTGGCCGGGGAGCTGTTTTTT.

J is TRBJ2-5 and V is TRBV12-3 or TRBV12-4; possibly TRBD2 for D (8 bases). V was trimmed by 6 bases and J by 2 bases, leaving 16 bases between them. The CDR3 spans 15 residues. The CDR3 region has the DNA TGTGCCAGCAGCCGGGAGGGCAGGGGGCAAGAGACCCAGTACTTC. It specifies CASSREGRGQETQYF.

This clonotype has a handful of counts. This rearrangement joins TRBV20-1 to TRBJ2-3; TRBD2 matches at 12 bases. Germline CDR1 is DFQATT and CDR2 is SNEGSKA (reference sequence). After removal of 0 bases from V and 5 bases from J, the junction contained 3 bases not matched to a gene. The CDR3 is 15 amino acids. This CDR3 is CSARDPSGRGDTQYF. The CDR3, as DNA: TGCAGTGCTAGAGATCCTAGCGGGAGGGGAGATACGCAGTATTTT.

The CDR3 DNA reads TGCAGTGCTTCCCAGATGAACACTGAAGCTTTCTTT. Its protein product is CSASQMNTEAFF. The rearrangement joins TRBV20-1 to TRBJ1-1; no definite D call. The length of the CDR3 is 12 residues. CDR1 is DFQATT and CDR2 is SNEGSKA in the germline V gene (reference sequence). Trimming removed 5 bases from V and 0 bases from J, with 7 bases in between.